This T cell receptor beta chain stems from a study of blood T cell repertoires in COVID-19. Germline V gives CDR1 LGHNA, CDR2 YNFKEQ. The CDR3 runs 15 residues. J gave up 4 bases and V 1 base, and 5 bases lay outside the gene matches. Only in-frame clones appear in the TCRdb table, and some are missing; sequencing was by immunoSEQ multiplex PCR. The sample lists roughly 98,000 clones, approximately 82% occurring once. The sequenced material came from peripheral blood. The receptor comes from a man between 65 and 85 years old with active or convalescent COVID-19. The chain uses TRBV4-2 and TRBJ1-2, with TRBD1 matching 8 bases. This CDR3 is CASSQVGQVTYGYTF. The CDR3 nucleotides read TGTGCCAGCAGCCAAGTGGGACAGGTTACCTATGGCTACACCTTC.